Listed here are 10 T cell receptor beta chains from one sample, sequenced in a study of regulatory T cells in long-lasting Graves disease. Time point defined: newly diagnosed GD, antithyroid drugs for less than 3 months. Preparation of the TCR library used RNA extracted from PBMCs. With iRepertoire HTBI primers and Arm-PCR of CDR3 regions, TCR beta libraries were built. A single record per CDR3 protein comes from TCRdb applying MiXCR to the multiplex PCR reads. The table has hundreds of thousands of distinct CDR3 sequences, approximately 15% seen once. The sample was also reused in another study, on T cells in Graves' hyperthyroidism and ophthalmopathy.

Sequenced material: peripheral blood mononuclear cells (PBMCs), taken at new diagnosis, from a patient treated with antithyroid drugs. The origin of the receptors is a woman in her 30s with Graves disease.

The chain links TRBV28 to TRBJ2-7, with D perhaps assigned TRBD1 or TRBD2 (7 bases each). Germline values: CDR1 MDHEN, CDR2 SYDVKM. This CDR3 has 16 residues. V lost 2 bases to trimming and J lost 2 bases, with 16 bases between them. CDR3 nucleotides: TGTGCCAGCAGTTTAAGAGGATCAGGGGGGGCCTACGAGCAGTACTTC. It is translated as CASSLRGSGGAYEQYF.

The table lists this clonotype with a few counts. The CDR3 nucleotides are TGTGCCAGCAGCAAGGCAGGGAACAAGGCGGCCGAGCAGTTCTTC. This codes for CASSKAGNKAAEQFF. The V call is TRBV7-2, the J call TRBJ2-1; D possibly corresponds to TRBD1 (5 bases). CDR3 length equals 15 residues. The germline V gene encodes CDR1 SGHTA and CDR2 FQGNSA. V lost 5 bases and J lost 10, with 21 bases in between.

The gene calls are TRBV5-4 and TRBJ2-7; D gene ambiguous. Germline values: CDR1 SGHNT, CDR2 YYREEE (reference sequence). Trimming shortened V by 8 bases and J by 1 base, and 13 bases separated the two germline ends. There are 13 residues in the CDR3. As DNA, the CDR3 is TGTGCCAGTGCAGAGGTAACATCCTACGAGCAGTACTTC. Protein sequence: CASAEVTSYEQYF.

This clonotype has ten or more counts. The chain links TRBV28 to TRBJ2-7, with TRBD2 matching 8 bases. CDR1 and CDR2 from the germline V gene are MDHEN and SYDVKM. The CDR3 runs to 16 residues. Trimming at V came to 4 bases and at J to 1 base, leaving 9 bases not matched to a gene. The CDR3 sequence is CASSSARLAYSYEQYF. The CDR3 DNA reads as TGTGCCAGCAGTTCCGCCCGACTAGCGTATTCCTACGAGCAGTACTTC. Full variable domain (rest looked up from reference TRBV28 and TRBJ2-7): DVKVTQSSRYLVKRTGEKVFLECVQDMDHENMFWYRQDPGLGLRLIYFSYDVKMKEKGDIPEGYSVSREKKERFSLILESASTNQTSMYLCASSSARLAYSYEQYFGPGTRLTVT.

The chain carries TRBV28 and TRBJ2-5; D may be TRBD2 (7 bases). The germline gives CDR1 MDHEN, CDR2 SYDVKM. The CDR3 is 18 residues long. V lost 7 bases to trimming and J lost 0 bases, with 24 bases between them. For the CDR3, the DNA is TGTGCCAGCAAATCCTTCCGAGGGGGGGACACGTACCAAGAGACCCAGTACTTC. It codes for CASKSFRGGDTYQETQYF.

The rearrangement joins TRBV6-1 to TRBJ2-7, with TRBD2 identical over 10 bases. CDR1 is MNHNS, CDR2 SASEGT, per germline. CDR3 size: 14 residues. The V and J ends lost 7 bases and 3 bases, in that order; junction bases with no gene match: 6. CDR3 in amino acids: CASTLLAGHYEQYF. CDR3 DNA: TGTGCCAGCACATTACTAGCGGGGCACTACGAGCAGTACTTC.

This clonotype was detected many times. The chain has TRBV11-2 and TRBJ1-1; tentative D call: TRBD1 (5 bases). CDR1 is SGHAT and CDR2 is FQNNGV in the germline V gene. This CDR3 spans 14 amino acids. V was pared by 9 bases and J by 4 bases, with 18 bases between. The CDR3 spells CASDRGVGSTEAFF. The CDR3 bases are TGTGCCAGTGACCGGGGGGTCGGGTCCACTGAAGCTTTCTTT.

This clonotype was observed at least ten times. The rearrangement joins TRBV5-5 to TRBJ2-2; possibly TRBD1 or TRBD2 for D (5 bases each). CDR1 and CDR2 from the germline V gene are SGHKS and YYEKEE (reference sequence). This CDR3 has 16 amino acids. Trimming stripped 4 bases from V and 2 bases from J, with 15 bases between. Here the CDR3 reads CASSGSGTLNTGELFF. The CDR3 coding sequence is TGTGCCAGCAGCGGGTCCGGGACCCTCAACACCGGGGAGCTGTTTTTT.

The J gene is TRBJ2-3, the V gene TRBV29-1; D possibly matches TRBD1 or TRBD2 (6 bases each). V dropped 5 bases and J dropped 6 bases, with 9 bases sitting between them. CDR1 is SQVTM, CDR2 ANQGSEA, per germline. CDR3 length: 11 amino acids. CDR3 sequence: CSVRGRDTQYF. CDR3 nucleotide sequence: TGCAGCGTTCGGGGGCGGGATACGCAGTATTTT.

This clonotype was seen repeatedly, ten times or more. The chain is built from TRBV12-3 or TRBV12-4 and TRBJ1-6; 7 bases match TRBD1. The length of the CDR3 is 14 residues. The V segment lost 5 bases and the J segment 9 bases; nucleotides outside the gene matches: 7. The CDR3 region is CASSPRDRLSPLHF. CDR3 nucleotides: TGTGCCAGCAGTCCTCGGGACAGACTTTCACCCCTCCACTTT.